These T cell receptor beta chains were read from a single sample in a study of spatial heterogeneity in lung cancer. TCRdb recomputed calls from the 5' RACE reads with MiXCR, one row per CDR3 protein. Of about 38,000 distinct CDR3 sequences listed, 6.5% to 8.5% are singletons. Sequencing was performed on PBMCs, taken at surgery. These receptors were collected from a male donor with early-stage non-small cell lung cancer. CDR3s include the opening cysteine and the closing phenylalanine or tryptophan. Each record gives: D gene, V gene, clone size, J gene, CDR3 DNA, CDR3 protein. A D gene is named only where the DNA matches it firmly. The size of a clone is reported for some rows only, either as once, few or many, or as a class for expanded clones.

.,TRBV6-2/TRBV6-3,few,TRBJ2-2,TGTGCCAGCATCAGACAACCCGGTTACGGGGAGCTGTTTTTT,CASIRQPGYGELFF
.,TRBV29-1,many,TRBJ2-5,TGCAGCGCCCTCGGGGTCTTAGAGACCCAGTACTTC,CSALGVLETQYF
.,TRBV29-1,many,TRBJ1-1,TGCAGCGTTGTTAGGACACTGAACACTGAAGCTTTCTTT,CSVVRTLNTEAFF
.,TRBV4-3,many,TRBJ1-4,TGCGCCAGCAGCCAAGATGGGCCCGAGGATATTAATGAAAAACTGTTTTTT,CASSQDGPEDINEKLFF
.,TRBV5-6,few,TRBJ2-6,TGTGCCAGCAGCTTGTTATCAGGTGTATTTAGCTCTGGGGCCAACGTCCTGACTTTC,CASSLLSGVFSSGANVLTF
TRBD2,TRBV13,.,TRBJ2-3,TGTGCCAGCAGCGTGTGGACTAGCGGGGGGTTGGATACGCAGTATTTT,CASSVWTSGGLDTQYF
.,TRBV5-1,many,TRBJ2-3,TGCGCCAGCAGCGGGGGACCGAGCACAGATACGCAGTATTTT,CASSGGPSTDTQYF
.,TRBV29-1,many,TRBJ2-1,TGCAGCGTTGGATACTACAATGAGCAGTTCTTC,CSVGYYNEQFF
.,TRBV30,few,TRBJ1-4,TGTGCCTGGAGTGTGGTTGAAAAACTGTTTTTT,CAWSVVEKLFF
.,TRBV7-2,many,TRBJ1-1,TGTGCCAGCAGCTTAGGATCAGTCAACACTGAAGCTTTCTTT,CASSLGSVNTEAFF
.,TRBV20-1,many,TRBJ2-3,TGCAGTGCCCCAGACAGGAGCGGGACTAGCACAGATACGCAGTATTTT,CSAPDRSGTSTDTQYF
.,TRBV5-1,few,TRBJ2-1,TGCGCCAGCAGCACCTCGGGACTCCCCTACAATGAGCAGTTCTTC,CASSTSGLPYNEQFF
.,TRBV11-1,.,TRBJ1-6,TGTGCCAGCAGCTTAGGGGAGCCAGGGGCTTCACCCCTCCACTTT,CASSLGEPGASPLHF
.,TRBV3-1,.,TRBJ1-5,TGTGCCAGCAGCTCATCTTACAGGGCTGGCAATCAGCCCCAGCATTTT,CASSSSYRAGNQPQHF